The 32 T cell receptor beta chains reported below all come from one sample, sequenced in a study of tumor and adjacent non-tumor tissue in lung cancer (dated by TCRdb to between 2017 and 2018). Library preparation used multiplex PCR. TCRdb records Illumina HiSeq 2500 as the sequencer. Following protocols modified from ARM-PCR, the researchers constructed TCRbeta libraries through three rounds of nested PCR with primers (Table S4). Clones were called with MiXCR by TCRdb after fastp trimmed the public reads at Q25, and only in-frame beta chains were retained. A single entry per CDR3 protein holds the most common genes and DNA from its merged rows. This sample lists around 76,000 distinct CDR3 sequences; approximately 82% were detected once. The top ten clones comprise under 50% of the sample. RNA was isolated from bulk, unsorted tissue, and RNA quality was assessed with a NanoDrop ND-1000 and an Agilent 2100. Distant non-tumor tissue taken more than 3 cm from the tumor edge was used as the normal lung sample.

The sequenced sample consisted of distant non-tumor lung tissue. The receptors were gathered from an older man with non-small cell lung cancer.

The J gene is TRBJ2-6, the V gene TRBV6-1; no definite D call. CDR1 is MNHNS and CDR2 is SASEGT in the germline V gene. V lost 7 bases and J 0 bases, leaving 13 bases between the germline ends. The CDR3 is made up of 16 amino acids. For the CDR3, the DNA is TGTGCCAGCAAAAACAGAAAGCACTCTGGGGCCAACGTCCTGACTTTC. Protein: CASKNRKHSGANVLTF.

This clonotype appeared once. The CDR3 here is CAISDPSGTGGMIDTQYF. The CDR3 nucleotides are TGTGCCATCAGTGACCCATCCGGGACAGGGGGGATGATAGATACGCAGTATTTT. The chain uses TRBV10-3 and TRBJ2-3; 11 bases map to TRBD1. Germline CDR1 ENHRY, CDR2 SYGVKD. V was clipped by 3 bases and J by 5 bases; unmatched bases: 13. The CDR3 sequence is 18 residues long.

V gene TRBV13 combines with J gene TRBJ2-2, with D unresolved. The CDR3 has 16 amino acids. The ends were cut back, 0 bases at V and 4 bases at J, with 12 bases in the middle. Germline-derived CDR1 and CDR2 are PRHDT and FYEKMQ (reference sequence). CDR3 DNA sequence: TGTGCCAGCAGCTTAGGGACTGCTTCGGTCACCGGGGAGCTGTTTTTT. Translation: CASSLGTASVTGELFF.

A remark on this clonotype: At one end, the junction sequence differs from germline, possibly due to a read error. J is TRBJ1-2 and V is TRBV29-1, with unresolved D. The CDR3 runs 16 residues. Germline CDR1 and CDR2: SQVTM and ANQGSEA. The CDR3 reads CSVVPCQSSGEDGYSF. In DNA form, the CDR3 reads TGCAGCGTTGTCCCCTGTCAATCATCGGGAGAAGATGGCTACAGCTTC.

This clonotype occurred once. Without the conserved terminal phenylalanine or tryptophan, this CDR3 likely stems from a read error. The chain recombines TRBV6-1 with TRBJ2-1; 8 bases are a match to TRBD1. With V trimmed by 6 bases and J by 5 bases, 9 bases remained unmatched. The CDR3 extends over 15 amino acids. Germline lookup yields CDR1 MNHNS and CDR2 SASEGT. The CDR3 loop reads CASRQGVSIHNEQFY. In DNA, the CDR3 is TGTGCCAGCAGACAGGGGGTGTCAATTCACAATGAGCAGTTCTAC.

As for this clonotype: A junction boundary mismatches the germline segment, possibly from a read error. The chain is built from TRBV29-1 and TRBJ1-2; 9 bases match TRBD1. Germline-derived CDR1 and CDR2 are SQVTM and ANQGSEA. The CDR3 totals 12 residues. The CDR3: CSVSGQGFGYSF. CDR3 sequence (DNA): TGCAGCGTTTCCGGACAGGGGTTCGGCTACAGCTTC. Based on the CDR3 plus reference TRBV29-1 and TRBJ1-2, the full variable domain is SAVISQKPSRDICQRGTSLTIQCQVDSQVTMMFWYRQQPGQSLTLIATANQGSEATYESGFVIDKFPISRPNLTFSTLTVSNMSPEDSSIYLCSVSGQGFGYSFGSGTRLTVV.

Note on this clonotype: This may be a read error: a much more frequent sequence differs by one nucleotide. The chain is built from TRBV5-5 and TRBJ2-1, with D maybe TRBD2 (5 bases). The CDR3 totals 15 residues. V lost 0 bases, J lost 2 bases, and 9 bases lay in between. Germline CDR1 is SGHKS and CDR2 is YYEKEE (reference sequence). In DNA, the CDR3 is TGTGCCAGCAGCTTGGATAGCGATACCTACAATGAGCAGTTCTTC. Protein sequence: CASSLDSDTYNEQFF.

Points on this clonotype: Sequence at one end of the junction differs from germline and may be a read error. V gene TRBV7-9 combines with J gene TRBJ1-5; D unresolved. The germline V gene has CDR1 SEHNR and CDR2 FQNEAQ (reference sequence). The CDR3 extends over 12 amino acids. CDR3 residues: CDSSPSDQPQHF. CDR3 coding DNA: TGTGACAGCAGCCCTTCCGATCAGCCACAGCATTTT.

The chain carries TRBV10-1 and TRBJ2-6, with TRBD1 matching over 8 bases. This CDR3 has 18 amino acids. J lost 0 bases, V lost 6 bases, and 10 bases had no gene match. Germline lookup yields CDR1 WNHNN and CDR2 SYGVQD (reference sequence). The CDR3 protein is CASRSSPGGPSGANVLTF. CDR3 coding DNA: TGCGCCAGCAGGAGCAGCCCAGGGGGCCCCTCTGGGGCCAACGTCCTGACTTTC.

Of note for this clonotype: Without the conserved terminal phenylalanine or tryptophan, this CDR3 likely stems from a read error. The rearrangement uses TRBV12-3 or TRBV12-4 and TRBJ2-5; a weak D match, TRBD2 (5 bases). The V and J ends lost 6 bases and 5 bases respectively, with 19 bases between them. This CDR3 contains 15 residues. DNA of the CDR3: TGTGCCAGCAGCGGGCTAGTGGGAGCGGTGGAGACCCAGTACATC. Amino acid sequence: CASSGLVGAVETQYI.

Regarding this clonotype: One base away lies a much larger clone, so this may be a sequencing read error. The chain joins TRBV6-5 to TRBJ1-5; a possible D gene is TRBD1 (5 bases). The CDR3 spans 14 residues. The germline V gene has CDR1 MNHEY and CDR2 SVGAGI. DNA for the CDR3: TGTGCCAGCGGTTACTCATATGGGGGGCAGCCCCAGCATTTT. It translates to CASGYSYGGQPQHF.

The chain recombines TRBV12-3 or TRBV12-4 with TRBJ2-5, with TRBD2 matching over 10 bases. This CDR3 comprises 15 residues. Trimming at V came to 9 bases and at J to 5 bases, leaving 12 bases not matched to a gene. For the CDR3, the DNA is TGTGCCAGTATCGGGCTAGCGGGAGTGGCGGAGACCCAGTACTTC. This codes for CASIGLAGVAETQYF.

With regard to this clonotype: Its ends do not fully match the called genes, so a read error is possible. The chain uses TRBV4-1 and TRBJ2-5; D possibly corresponds to TRBD1 (6 bases). Germline assignment: CDR1 MGHRA and CDR2 YSYEKL. CDR3 length: 14 amino acids. The DNA for the CDR3 is TGCGCCAGCAGCCAACAGTGGGGGCAAGAGACCCACTATTTC. This codes for CASSQQWGQETHYF.

The CDR3 DNA sequence: TGTGCTAGTGGACACGGGACCCCCAACAGCAAGGAAACTTTCTTT. Residues: CASGHGTPNSKETFF. The rearrangement uses TRBV12-5 and TRBJ1-1; possibly TRBD1 for D (5 bases). The V gene's germline CDR1 is LGHNT and CDR2 FRNRAP. V was clipped by 6 bases and J by 12 bases, with 26 bases between them. The CDR3 extends over 15 amino acids.

Note on this clonotype: This may arise from a read error, as a much more abundant clone is one base away. This rearrangement joins TRBV5-1 to TRBJ2-7; no firm D call. Germline V gene sequence: CDR1 SGHRS, CDR2 YFSETQ. The CDR3 length is 13 residues. V was cut by 4 bases and J by 6 bases, with 14 bases left in between. In DNA form, the CDR3 reads TGCGCCAGCAGCCGAACAGTCGACTGCGAGCAGTACTTC. Translating it yields CASSRTVDCEQYF. Based on the CDR3 plus reference TRBV5-1 and TRBJ2-7, the full variable domain is KAGVTQTPRYLIKTRGQQVTLSCSPISGHRSVSWYQQTPGQGLQFLFEYFSETQRNKGNFPGRFSGRQFSNSRSEMNVSTLELGDSALYLCASSRTVDCEQYFGPGTRLTVT.

Concerning this clonotype: Being one base from a much bigger clone, this may be a read error. The J gene is TRBJ2-5, the V gene TRBV12-3 or TRBV12-4, with 7 nucleotides matching TRBD2. The CDR3 covers 13 residues. CDR3 protein: CVSGELTQETQYF. The CDR3 DNA is TGTGTCAGCGGGGAGTTAACCCAAGAGACCCAGTACTTC.

Of note for this clonotype: The germline gene is not matched at one end of the junction; a read error may be the cause. The rearrangement links TRBV10-2 to TRBJ1-6; no firm D call. CDR3 length: 16 amino acids. Looked up from germline, CDR1 is WSHSY and CDR2 is SAAADI. The DNA of the CDR3 is TGCGTCGGCAGCTCACAATTGGGCGTTAATAATTCACCCTTCCACTTT. Translating it yields CVGSSQLGVNNSPFHF.

This clonotype was counted many times. As DNA, the CDR3 is TGTGCCAGCAGTTACACCAGTAATCAGCCCCAGCATTTT. This sequence encodes CASSYTSNQPQHF. This chain connects TRBV6-2 or TRBV6-3 to TRBJ1-5; D not resolved. Germline lookup yields CDR1 MNHEY and CDR2 SVGEGT. V lost 2 bases, J lost 4 bases, and 6 bases lay in between. The CDR3 covers 13 residues.

There are many counts of this clonotype. The chain couples TRBV20-1 to TRBJ2-5; D unclear. Germline V CDR1 and CDR2: DFQATT, SNEGSKA (reference sequence). V lost 0 bases to trimming and J lost 5 bases, with 10 bases between them. The CDR3 spans 13 residues. The CDR3 here is CSARDHSVETQYF. Here the CDR3 DNA reads TGCAGTGCTAGAGATCACAGCGTTGAGACCCAGTACTTC.

A remark on this clonotype: Mismatch with germline at one junction end may stem from a read error. V usage is TRBV4-1 and J usage is TRBJ2-5; D uncertain. Germline CDR1 and CDR2: MGHRA and YSYEKL. The CDR3 spans 15 residues. The DNA for the CDR3 is TGCGCCAGCAGCCAAGTCCTTCAGTGCAAAGAGATCCAGTACTTC. This sequence encodes CASSQVLQCKEIQYF.

Notes on this clonotype: This may be a read error: a much more frequent sequence differs by one nucleotide. The chain joins TRBV5-5 to TRBJ1-6; D ambiguous. CDR3 length: 16 residues. Per the germline V gene, CDR1 is SGHKS and CDR2 is YYEKEE (reference sequence). CDR3 sequence (DNA): TGTGCCATCAGCCCGGTCGCTCAAAACTATAATTCACCCCTCCACTTT. Translation: CAISPVAQNYNSPLHF. The whole variable domain, filled in from reference TRBV5-5 and TRBJ1-6, reads DAGVTQSPTHLIKTRGQQVTLRCSPISGHKSVSWYQQVLGQGPQFIFQYYEKEERGRGNFPDRFSARQFPNYSSELNVNALLLGDSALYLCAISPVAQNYNSPLHFGNGTRLTVT.

Concerning this clonotype itself: The junction shows a germline mismatch at one end, possibly a read error. This chain connects TRBV6-2 or TRBV6-3 to TRBJ1-2; D remains ambiguous. This CDR3 contains 12 residues. From germline, CDR1 is MNHEY and CDR2 SVGEGT. The CDR3 is CTSTTDWGDYTF. DNA for the CDR3: TGTACCAGCACCACCGATTGGGGTGACTACACCTTC.

As for this clonotype: Lacking the conserved final phenylalanine or tryptophan, this CDR3 likely reflects a read error. V gene TRBV20-1 combines with J gene TRBJ2-1; TRBD2 matches at 9 bases. Germline loops: CDR1 DFQATT, CDR2 SNEGSKA (reference sequence). This CDR3 has 13 amino acids. This chain's CDR3 is CSAGQTSGNKQFS. Written as DNA, the CDR3 is TGCAGTGCTGGTCAGACTAGCGGCAATAAGCAGTTCTCC.

As regards this clonotype: The conserved phenylalanine or tryptophan normally closing the CDR3 is absent here, so this likely arose from a read error. The DNA is left out, because the CDR3 cannot be placed on it with certainty; the CDR3 is given as TCRdb lists it. The V call is TRBV29-1, the J call TRBJ2-2; the table's D call, TRBD1, was not checked against the DNA. 12 amino acids form the CDR3, both terminal residues included. CDR1 and CDR2 (germline): SQVTM, ANQGSEA. The CDR3 spells CSGTGYTREMFS.

This clonotype was observed a single time. The junction and the germline gene differ at one end; a read error may be behind it. The CDR3 loop reads CTSSQIRGQGNEKLFF. The CDR3 coding sequence is TGCACCAGCAGCCAGATACGGGGGCAGGGGAACGAAAAACTGTTTTTT. This chain links TRBV4-1 with TRBJ1-4; possible D gene TRBD1, 6 bases. Germline values: CDR1 MGHRA, CDR2 YSYEKL. The CDR3 consists of 16 residues.

For this clonotype: At one end the junction does not follow the germline gene, possibly because of a read error. This chain's CDR3 is CASSPLKGSDENLFF. In DNA form, the CDR3 reads TGCGCCAGCAGCCCGCTTAAGGGGAGCGATGAAAATCTGTTTTTT. The rearrangement links TRBV4-1 to TRBJ1-4; D may be TRBD1 (5 bases). The length of the CDR3 is 15 residues. CDR1 and CDR2 from the germline V gene are MGHRA and YSYEKL.

This rearrangement joins TRBV5-1 to TRBJ2-3; TRBD1 is a possible D gene (6 bases). The CDR3 is made up of 16 amino acids. Germline loops: CDR1 SGHRS, CDR2 YFSETQ. V was shortened by 4 bases and J by 1 base, with 16 bases between the two germline ends. Written as DNA, the CDR3 is TGCGCCAGCAGCCCCCGTCAGGGGCTGGGCACAGATACGCAGTATTTT. This encodes CASSPRQGLGTDTQYF.

There are many counts of this clonotype. The chain has TRBV6-1 and TRBJ2-5; no reliable D call. The CDR3 spans 13 residues. The germline gives CDR1 MNHNS, CDR2 SASEGT. Between the trimmed V and J ends, which lost 4 bases and 1 base, there was a span of 7 bases. CDR3 loop: CASSVYSQETQYF. The CDR3 DNA follows: TGTGCCAGCAGTGTATACAGCCAAGAGACCCAGTACTTC.

The chain links TRBV9 to TRBJ2-3; perhaps TRBD2 as D (6 bases). This CDR3 spans 17 amino acids. Germline CDR1 is SGDLS and CDR2 is YYNGEE. V shed 3 bases and J shed 0 bases, with 17 bases lying between them. The CDR3, as DNA: TGTGCCAGCAGCGCCGAACTAGCTACGGCTAGCACAGATACGCAGTATTTT. This translates into CASSAELATASTDTQYF.

Note on this clonotype: At one of its ends the junction is not consistent with the germline gene, which may arise from a read error. This chain connects TRBV7-8 to TRBJ2-2; the D is unclear. Germline V CDR1 and CDR2: SGHVS, FQNEAQ. This CDR3 region has 16 residues. In DNA, the CDR3 is TGTACCAGCAGCTCAAGAATCGACACGAACACCGGGGAGCTGTTTTTT. Amino acid sequence: CTSSSRIDTNTGELFF.

On this clonotype itself: Its ends do not fully match the called genes, so a read error is possible. This sequence joins TRBV10-3 and TRBJ2-3, with D perhaps TRBD1 (6 bases). Germline V gene sequence: CDR1 ENHRY, CDR2 SYGVKD. The CDR3 contains 13 residues. CDR3 DNA sequence: TGTGCAATCAGTGCAGGGGACACAGATAAGCAGTATTTT. Its protein is CAISAGDTDKQYF.

Comment on this clonotype: One junction end disagrees with the germline gene, perhaps due to a read error. The rearrangement links TRBV12-3 or TRBV12-4 to TRBJ1-2; 8 nucleotides agree with TRBD1. The CDR3 contains 13 residues. CDR3 sequence (DNA): TGTGCCAGCAGTCGGACAGGGAGCCATGGTTACACCTTC. This codes for CASSRTGSHGYTF.